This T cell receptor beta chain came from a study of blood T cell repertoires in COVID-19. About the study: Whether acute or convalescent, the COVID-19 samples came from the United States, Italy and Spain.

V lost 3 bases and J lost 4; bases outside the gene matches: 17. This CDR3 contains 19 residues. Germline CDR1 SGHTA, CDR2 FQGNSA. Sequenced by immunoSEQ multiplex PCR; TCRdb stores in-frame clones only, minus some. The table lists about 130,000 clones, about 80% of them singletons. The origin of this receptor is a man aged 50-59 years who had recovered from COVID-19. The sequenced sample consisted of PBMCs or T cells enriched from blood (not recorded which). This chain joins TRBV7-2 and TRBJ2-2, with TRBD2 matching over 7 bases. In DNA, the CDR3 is TGTGCCAGCAGCTTGGGGTTGGGGTTTACCGGGGGGACCACCGGGGAGCTGTTTTTT. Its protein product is CASSLGLGFTGGTTGELFF.